This T cell receptor (beta chain) emerged from a study of long-term antiretroviral therapy in people with HIV. It was version v3.0 of the immunoSEQ assay that was run at survey level. Profiled with immunoSEQ multiplex PCR; TCRdb holds only in-frame clones, not every one. The data contain some 20,000 clones, roughly 86% of them singletons. The V gene lost 7 bases and the J gene lost 7 bases, with 14 bases spanning the gap. The length of the CDR3 is 12 residues. Germline CDR1 reads MDHEN; CDR2 reads SYDVKM. Regarding this clone: The antigen is not known.

General observations from the study: The range of CDR3 lengths in HIV repertoires proved narrower than that found in controls. Transplant donor controls retained higher diversity, though diversity increased after ART.

The clonotype was recovered from a man in his forties or fifties with HIV. The chain employs TRBV28 and TRBJ2-7; D remains unclear. The sequenced sample was unsorted PBMCs, obtained 0.5 years after starting antiretroviral therapy. CDR3 amino acids: CASTLTKGEQYF. The CDR3 region has the DNA TGTGCCAGCACACTCACAAAAGGGGAGCAGTACTTC. Variable domain in full (rest from reference TRBV28 and TRBJ2-7): DVKVTQSSRYLVKRTGEKVFLECVQDMDHENMFWYRQDPGLGLRLIYFSYDVKMKEKGDIPEGYSVSREKKERFSLILESASTNQTSMYLCASTLTKGEQYFGPGTRLTVT.